The 22 T cell receptor beta chains below were found in one sample sequenced in a study of CD8 T cells in Susac syndrome. Random hexamers were used to reverse transcribe the RNA input (about 0.45 to 1 ug). TCRdb redid the calling of the immunoSEQ multiplex PCR reads with MiXCR, one entry per CDR3 protein. The sample records tens of thousands of distinct CDR3 sequences, around 96% being singletons. The sequenced sample consisted of CD4+ T cells from PBMCs. The receptors shown here come from a human donor with multiple sclerosis.

The chain employs TRBV6-1 and TRBJ1-5; 7 nucleotides agree with TRBD1. The CDR3 consists of 16 residues. V trimming: 3 bases; J trimming: 6 bases; junction bases outside the gene matches: 11. The germline gives CDR1 MNHNS, CDR2 SASEGT. The CDR3 coding sequence is TGTGCCAGCAGTGATCAGGGGGACTCGGGGCGTCAGCCCCAGCATTTT. It is translated as CASSDQGDSGRQPQHF.

The chain has TRBV30 and TRBJ2-7; TRBD1 matches 10 bases. J gave up 3 bases and V 2 bases, and 10 bases lay outside the gene matches. CDR1 is GTSNPN, CDR2 SVGIG, per germline (reference sequence). CDR3 length: 16 amino acids. Here the CDR3 reads CAWSFGLTGGRYEQYF. CDR3 nucleotides: TGTGCCTGGAGTTTTGGGTTGACAGGGGGCCGCTACGAGCAGTACTTC. The whole variable domain, remainder taken from reference TRBV30 and TRBJ2-7, is SQTIHQWPATLVQPVGSPLSLECTVEGTSNPNLYWYRQAAGRGLQLLFYSVGIGQISSEVPQNLSASRPQDRQFILSSKKLLLSDSGFYLCAWSFGLTGGRYEQYFGPGTRLTVT.

The genes are TRBV11-2 and TRBJ2-3; 9 positions match TRBD2. After removal of 4 bases from V and 0 bases from J, the junction contained 5 bases not matched to a gene. From germline, CDR1 is SGHAT and CDR2 FQNNGV. The CDR3 loop spans 16 amino acids. The CDR3 sequence: CASSYLTSGSTDTQYF. The CDR3 DNA reads as TGTGCCAGCAGCTATCTCACTAGCGGGAGCACAGATACGCAGTATTTT.

The chain employs TRBV7-2 and TRBJ2-5; no reliable D call. The CDR3 totals 14 residues. Germline CDR1 SGHTA, CDR2 FQGNSA. Trimming took 3 bases from V and 2 from J, leaving 10 bases between them. As DNA, the CDR3 is TGTGCCAGCAGCTTCTCAGCGTTACAAGAGACCCAGTACTTC. Protein product: CASSFSALQETQYF.

This clonotype was picked up one time. This chain joins TRBV6-5 and TRBJ2-7, with 8 positions matching TRBD2. The CDR3 covers 15 residues. Looked up from germline, CDR1 is MNHEY and CDR2 is SVGAGI. V shed 8 bases, J shed 2 bases, and the junction held 11 bases outside the gene matches. CDR3 in DNA: TGTGCCAGCGGGTCGCGAGCGGGGGCCGCCTACGAGCAGTACTTC. Protein sequence: CASGSRAGAAYEQYF.

The CDR3: CASTLTIGGDETQYF. CDR3 DNA: TGTGCCAGCACCCTAACCATAGGGGGAGATGAGACCCAGTACTTC. The chain joins TRBV12-3 or TRBV12-4 to TRBJ2-5, with D perhaps TRBD1 (6 bases). The CDR3 has 15 amino acids. Deletions cut 7 bases from V and 5 bases from J, with 20 bases between.

The chain combines TRBV5-1 with TRBJ2-5; D not resolved. Trimming shortened V by 5 bases and J by 3 bases, and 17 bases separated the two germline ends. Germline V CDR1 and CDR2: SGHRS, YFSETQ. This CDR3 comprises 15 residues. CDR3 sequence: CASRGNVRVEETQYF. The CDR3 bases are TGCGCCAGCAGGGGAAATGTTCGAGTGGAAGAGACCCAGTACTTC.

This clonotype occurred a few times. The V call is TRBV18, the J call TRBJ2-1; 12 nucleotides agree with TRBD2. This CDR3 is built from 15 residues. From germline, CDR1 is KGHSH and CDR2 LQKENI. V lost 3 bases and J lost 7; bases outside the gene matches: 4. The CDR3 region is CASSPGLAGRNEQFF. CDR3 DNA: TGTGCCAGCTCACCCGGACTAGCGGGGCGAAATGAGCAGTTCTTC.

The chain employs TRBV7-9 and TRBJ1-2, with 8 bases lining up with TRBD1. V trimming: 4 bases; J trimming: 4 bases; junction bases outside the gene matches: 5. The CDR3 consists of 14 residues. CDR1 and CDR2 (germline): SEHNR, FQNEAQ (reference sequence). This CDR3 reads CASSSGQGGYGYTF. The CDR3, as DNA: TGTGCCAGCAGCTCCGGACAGGGAGGCTATGGCTACACCTTC.

V is TRBV5-4 and J is TRBJ2-7; 7 bases align to TRBD1. The CDR3 consists of 13 residues. The V gene's germline CDR1 is SGHNT and CDR2 YYREEE (reference sequence). V shed 3 bases and J 3 bases; nucleotides not matched to a gene: 3. The CDR3 sequence: CASSSDRVYEQYF. The CDR3 bases are TGTGCCAGCAGCTCAGACAGGGTCTACGAGCAGTACTTC.

V is TRBV30 and J is TRBJ1-5, with D uncertain. The germline V gene has CDR1 GTSNPN and CDR2 SVGIG (reference sequence). CDR3 size: 12 residues. The V end was cut by 5 bases, the J end by 5 bases, with 10 bases between. The CDR3 region has the DNA TGTGCCTGGTCCTCCGGGGATCAGCCCCAGCATTTT. Amino acid sequence: CAWSSGDQPQHF.

This CDR3 is CASSPGQAREAFF. DNA for the CDR3: TGTGCCAGCAGCCCGGGACAGGCTAGGGAAGCTTTCTTT. The V gene is TRBV27, the J gene TRBJ1-1, with 8 nucleotides matching TRBD1. The CDR3 has 13 residues. The trim removed 6 bases at V and 8 bases at J, leaving 8 bases unmatched. Germline values: CDR1 MNHEY, CDR2 SMNVEV (reference sequence).

This CDR3 reads CASSPLGRMNTEAFF. CDR3 coding DNA: TGCGCCAGCAGCCCGTTGGGACGGATGAACACTGAAGCTTTCTTT. The genes are TRBV5-1 and TRBJ1-1; maybe TRBD1 (5 bases). V lost 4 bases, J lost 0 bases, and 13 bases lay in between. The CDR3 totals 15 residues. Germline CDR1 reads SGHRS; CDR2 reads YFSETQ.

The chain is built from TRBV28 and TRBJ2-7, with D tentatively TRBD1 (6 bases). CDR3 length: 14 amino acids. Germline V gene data show CDR1 as MDHEN and CDR2 as SYDVKM. The V end was cut by 5 bases, the J end by 2 bases, with 13 bases between. CDR3 in DNA: TGTGCCAGCAGTCCATGGGACAACGCCTACGAGCAGTACTTC. It yields the protein CASSPWDNAYEQYF.

The chain joins TRBV7-9 to TRBJ1-6; D not resolved. Trimming removed 2 bases from V and 4 bases from J, with 9 bases in between. CDR1 SEHNR and CDR2 FQNEAQ come from the germline V gene (reference sequence). The CDR3 covers 15 residues. CDR3 nucleotides: TGTGCCAGCAGCTTATGGGCGGAGTATAATTCACCCCTCCACTTT. Encoded protein: CASSLWAEYNSPLHF.

The rearrangement links TRBV27 to TRBJ2-7, with TRBD1 matching over 10 bases. The junction had 17 bases not matched to a gene; V was cut back by 6 bases and J by 6 bases. This CDR3 spans 17 amino acids. CDR1 and CDR2 (germline): MNHEY, SMNVEV (reference sequence). The CDR3, as DNA: TGTGCCAGCAGCAGGCCCCCGGGACAGGGGCTTTCCGGCGAGCAGTACTTC. Translated: CASSRPPGQGLSGEQYF.

The chain is built from TRBV20-1 and TRBJ2-5; D possibly corresponds to TRBD1 (6 bases). CDR3 size: 12 residues. Germline V CDR1 and CDR2: DFQATT, SNEGSKA (reference sequence). Trimming shortened V by 5 bases and J by 6 bases, and 13 bases separated the two germline ends. The CDR3 reads CSAGTTTKTQYF. CDR3 sequence (DNA): TGCAGTGCTGGGACAACTACCAAGACCCAGTACTTC.

This rearrangement joins TRBV7-3 to TRBJ2-1; a weak D match, TRBD2 (6 bases). Germline V CDR1 and CDR2: SGHTA, FQGTGA. Trimming pared 0 bases from V and 1 base from J, leaving 13 bases between. CDR3 length: 17 residues. In DNA form, the CDR3 reads TGTGCCAGCAGCTTAACTAATCTAGCGTCATCCTACAATGAGCAGTTCTTC. Amino acids: CASSLTNLASSYNEQFF.

This clonotype occurred a few times. The chain recombines TRBV7-9 with TRBJ2-7, with 7 positions matching TRBD1. V dropped 5 bases and J dropped 5; count of bases not matched to a gene: 3. Germline V gene data show CDR1 as SEHNR and CDR2 as FQNEAQ (reference sequence). The CDR3 totals 12 residues. CDR3 coding DNA: TGTGCCAGCAGCCCGGACAGGAACGAGCAGTACTTC. This gives the protein CASSPDRNEQYF.

The gene calls are TRBV29-1 and TRBJ2-5; D is uncertain. Trimming left V 7 bases short and J 1 base short, with 4 bases between. CDR1 and CDR2 from the germline V gene are SQVTM and ANQGSEA. This CDR3 has 10 amino acids. The CDR3 loop is CSAAQETQYF. CDR3 coding DNA: TGCAGCGCTGCCCAAGAGACCCAGTACTTC.

V is TRBV7-2 and J is TRBJ1-6; D is uncertain. The CDR3 runs 15 residues. The germline CDR1 and CDR2 sequences are SGHTA and FQGNSA. V lost 5 bases to trimming and J lost 6 bases, with 14 bases between them. The CDR3 DNA reads as TGTGCCAGCAGCACCCGGACGGGATTTAATTCACCCCTCCACTTT. This encodes CASSTRTGFNSPLHF.

This rearrangement joins TRBV29-1 to TRBJ2-3, with D possibly being TRBD1 (5 bases). Germline CDR1 SQVTM, CDR2 ANQGSEA. This CDR3 has 14 amino acids. Trimming removed 4 bases from V and 3 bases from J, with 14 bases in between. CDR3 DNA: TGCAGCGTTGCGAAAGGGGCTTATACAGATACGCAGTATTTT. It specifies CSVAKGAYTDTQYF.